This T cell receptor (beta chain) was recovered during a study of CD8+CD57+ T cells in acquired aplastic anemia. The germline V gene encodes CDR1 SGHRS and CDR2 YFSETQ. The CDR3 contains 14 residues. With 4 bases clipped from V and 6 bases from J, the junction kept 6 bases outside the gene matches. The study profiled TCR beta VDJ and CDR3 using genomic DNA as template. In TCRdb, the reads were re-called with MiXCR into one record per CDR3 protein. The data show just over 150,000 distinct CDR3 sequences, 45% to 50% seen once. Patients who underwent sequencing had shown CD8+CD57+ cell expansion by flow cytometry.

The sample comprised sorted CD4+, CD8+, or CD8+CD57+ T cells (not recorded which) from PBMCs. V and J are TRBV5-1 and TRBJ2-7; 11 nucleotides agree with TRBD2. This clonotype originated in a human donor with aplastic anemia. The chain's CDR3 is CASSPTSGTAEQYF. CDR3 sequence (DNA): TGCGCCAGCAGCCCGACTAGCGGGACGGCCGAGCAGTACTTC.